A selection of T cell receptor beta chains follows, all from one sample in a study of T cell responses to AZD1222 COVID-19 vaccine. Sequencing used immunoSEQ multiplex PCR; TCRdb keeps in-frame clones, though not all of them. The table records more than 95,000 clones, around nine tenths of them present only once. The sequencing used peripheral blood, collected on day 0 of AZD1222 vaccination. The receptors here all came from an adult in good health. CDR3s include the opening cysteine and the closing phenylalanine or tryptophan. The order of the fields is clone size, V gene, J gene, D gene, CDR3 DNA, CDR3 protein. The D gene is left open where the match is weak. The size entry is marked missing in some rows and otherwise reads once, few, many or a size class.

once,TRBV11-2,TRBJ2-2,TRBD2,TGTGCCAGCAAAACTAGCGCCTACACCGGGGAGCTGTTTTTT,CASKTSAYTGELFF
few,TRBV21-1,TRBJ1-5,NA,TGTGCCAGCAGCGCCTGTGTGGGGGCGTCGGTGTTATGCAATCAGCCCCAGCATTTT,CASSACVGASVLCNQPQHF
NA,TRBV5-4,TRBJ1-2,NA,TGTGCCAGCAGCTTGGCCGCAGACAACTATGGCTACACCTTC,CASSLAADNYGYTF
NA,TRBV29-1,TRBJ1-2,TRBD1,TGCAGCGTTGAGGGCGGACAGGGGCTATGGGGCTACACCTTC,CSVEGGQGLWGYTF
NA,TRBV11-2,TRBJ2-5,TRBD1,TGTGCCAGCAGCCCGGGACAGGCGGGAGAGACCCAGTACTTC,CASSPGQAGETQYF
once,TRBV7-2,TRBJ1-2,NA,TGTGCCAGCTCCTTATTCAGTATTCCCGACTATGGCTACACCTTC,CASSLFSIPDYGYTF
once,TRBV11-1,TRBJ2-1,TRBD2,TGTGCCAGCAGCCCCCAACTAGCGGAAGGATACAATGAGCAGTTCTTC,CASSPQLAEGYNEQFF
few,TRBV15,TRBJ1-2,TRBD1,TGTGCCACCAGCGCAGGGGGTTTAGTAAGGGGCTACACCTTC,CATSAGGLVRGYTF
NA,TRBV11-2,TRBJ2-2,TRBD2,TGTGCCAGCAGCTCCTCGGGAGGGTGGACCGGGGAGCTGTTTTTT,CASSSSGGWTGELFF
NA,TRBV7-9,TRBJ1-1,NA,TGTGCCAGCAGCTATAGTGCCCCAGGGAACACTGAAGCTTTCTTT,CASSYSAPGNTEAFF
NA,TRBV28,TRBJ2-7,NA,TGTGCCAGCAGTCTCCAGGAAAACTTGGGTCTTGGCGAGCAGTACTTC,CASSLQENLGLGEQYF
NA,TRBV28,TRBJ2-1,TRBD2,TGTGCCAGCAGTTTCGGGGGGGGCCTCCGTGCGCAGTTCTTC,CASSFGGGLRAQFF
NA,TRBV29-1,TRBJ1-4,NA,TGCAGCGTTGAACGACAGGAAGGGGAAAAACTGTTTTTT,CSVERQEGEKLFF
NA,TRBV2,TRBJ1-3,NA,TGTGCCAGCAAGGGGCAGCACTCTGGAAACACCATATATTTT,CASKGQHSGNTIYF
NA,TRBV7-6,TRBJ1-4,NA,TGTGCCAGCACGAGCCGGGGGGTGGATAATGAAAAACTGTTTTTT,CASTSRGVDNEKLFF
NA,TRBV28,TRBJ2-5,TRBD2,TGTGCCAGCAGCAGGGGACTAGCGGGAACGTTAGAGACCCAGTACTTC,CASSRGLAGTLETQYF
NA,TRBV5-1,TRBJ1-5,NA,TGCGCCAGCAGTCGTAGCGGGGGGACCAGCAATCAGCCCCAGCATTTT,CASSRSGGTSNQPQHF
NA,TRBV28,TRBJ2-3,NA,TGTGCCAGCACCATAGGGGGAGGACAGGAGGATCTATCAGATACGCAGTATTTT,CASTIGGGQEDLSDTQYF
NA,TRBV7-6,TRBJ2-3,TRBD2,TGTGCCAGCAGCTCCTCCGGGACTAGCGGCACAGATACGCAGTATTTT,CASSSSGTSGTDTQYF
NA,TRBV12-3/TRBV12-4,TRBJ1-1,NA,TGTGCCAGCAGTTTAGCGGCTGTCACTGAAGCTTTCTTT,CASSLAAVTEAFF
NA,TRBV9,TRBJ2-3,TRBD2,TGTGCCAGCAGCGTACTAGCGGGAATCACAGATACGCAGTATTTT,CASSVLAGITDTQYF